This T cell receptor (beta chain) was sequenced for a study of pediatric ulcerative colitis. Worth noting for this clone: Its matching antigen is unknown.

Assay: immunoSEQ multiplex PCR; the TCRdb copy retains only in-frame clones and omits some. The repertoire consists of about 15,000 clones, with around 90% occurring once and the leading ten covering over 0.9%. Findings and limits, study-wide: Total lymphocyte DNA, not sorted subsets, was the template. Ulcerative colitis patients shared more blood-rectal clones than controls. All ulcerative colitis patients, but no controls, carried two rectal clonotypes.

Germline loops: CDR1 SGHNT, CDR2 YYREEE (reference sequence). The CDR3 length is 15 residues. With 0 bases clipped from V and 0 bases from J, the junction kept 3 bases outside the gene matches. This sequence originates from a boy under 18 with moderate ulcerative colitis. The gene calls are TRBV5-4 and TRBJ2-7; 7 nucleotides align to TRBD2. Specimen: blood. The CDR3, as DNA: TGTGCCAGCAGCTTGGGTCTAGCGGACTCCTACGAGCAGTACTTC. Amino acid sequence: CASSLGLADSYEQYF.